This T cell receptor (beta chain) was observed in a study of cytomegalovirus exposure and HLA in healthy donors. Whole-study context: The platform used for the roughly 130 validation repertoires matched that of the 650 to 750 first-cohort repertoires, a later analysis reported. Study results and caveats: The classifier reportedly diagnosed cytomegalovirus status with high sensitivity and specificity. Across donors, most TCRs were seen rarely, yet some public ones were widespread. The study flagged around 160 TCR beta chains as cytomegalovirus-associated.

The repertoire was sequenced with immunoSEQ multiplex PCR; TCRdb's copy has only in-frame clones and lacks some. Among around 240,000 clones listed, 90% were seen once. A remark on this clone: Its specificity is unknown.

The CDR3 totals 16 residues. The J segment lost 2 bases and the V segment lost 6 bases, leaving 5 bases of the junction unmatched. The germline V gene encodes CDR1 MDHEN and CDR2 SYDVKM. The sequence was collected from a woman under 30 in good health and CMV-seronegative. V is TRBV28 and J is TRBJ2-1, with 12 bases lining up with TRBD2. Sequencing input: PBMCs. Here the CDR3 DNA reads TGTGCCAGCAGCACGACTAGCGGGGGTACCTACAATGAGCAGTTCTTC. Residues: CASSTTSGGTYNEQFF.